This is a list of T cell receptor beta chains from one sample in a study of T cell responses to AZD1222 COVID-19 vaccine. Sequenced by immunoSEQ multiplex PCR; TCRdb stores in-frame clones only, minus some. The sample has some 150,000 clones; more than 85% are singletons. This material consisted of peripheral blood, taken on day 0 of AZD1222 vaccination. These TCRs come from an adult in good health. CDR3s include the opening cysteine and the closing phenylalanine or tryptophan. The D gene is left open where the match is weak. The size field is filled for only some rows; it gives once, few, many or a size class.

V gene	clone size	D gene	J gene	CDR3 DNA	CDR3 protein
TRBV12-3/TRBV12-4	once	.	TRBJ1-3	TGTGCCAGCAGTTTGCTGAGGAACACCATATATTTT	CASSLLRNTIYF
TRBV4-2	.	.	TRBJ1-2	TGTGCCAGCAGCCAAGCCCTACAGGGACCCTATGGCTACACCTTC	CASSQALQGPYGYTF
TRBV5-1	.	.	TRBJ2-7	TGCGCCAGCAGCTTAAGGACGGACCTTTCGGACGAGCAGTACTTC	CASSLRTDLSDEQYF
TRBV4-1	.	.	TRBJ2-5	TGCGCCAGCAGCCAAGGGCAGGGAGACCAAGAGACCCAGTACTTC	CASSQGQGDQETQYF
TRBV6-5	.	.	TRBJ1-2	TGTGCCAGCAGTACTTTGGGGAAGGGGCCCTATGGCTACACCTTC	CASSTLGKGPYGYTF
TRBV5-5	.	.	TRBJ1-1	TGTGCCAGCAGCCACACCGCGATGAACACTGAAGCTTTCTTT	CASSHTAMNTEAFF
TRBV2	.	TRBD2	TRBJ2-1	TGTGCCGGTGGGGGACTAGCGGGGACCGGCTCCTACAATGAGCAGTTCTTC	CAGGGLAGTGSYNEQFF
TRBV4-3	once	TRBD1	TRBJ1-2	TGCGCCAGCAGCACTCGGACAGGATCTAACTATGGCTACACCTTC	CASSTRTGSNYGYTF
TRBV6-5	.	TRBD1	TRBJ1-2	TGTGCCAGCAGGCGTTCAGGGGGAGGAAACTATGGCTACACCTTC	CASRRSGGGNYGYTF
TRBV30	.	.	TRBJ2-7	TGTGCCTGGAGTGAACAGGGCTACGAGCAGTACTTC	CAWSEQGYEQYF